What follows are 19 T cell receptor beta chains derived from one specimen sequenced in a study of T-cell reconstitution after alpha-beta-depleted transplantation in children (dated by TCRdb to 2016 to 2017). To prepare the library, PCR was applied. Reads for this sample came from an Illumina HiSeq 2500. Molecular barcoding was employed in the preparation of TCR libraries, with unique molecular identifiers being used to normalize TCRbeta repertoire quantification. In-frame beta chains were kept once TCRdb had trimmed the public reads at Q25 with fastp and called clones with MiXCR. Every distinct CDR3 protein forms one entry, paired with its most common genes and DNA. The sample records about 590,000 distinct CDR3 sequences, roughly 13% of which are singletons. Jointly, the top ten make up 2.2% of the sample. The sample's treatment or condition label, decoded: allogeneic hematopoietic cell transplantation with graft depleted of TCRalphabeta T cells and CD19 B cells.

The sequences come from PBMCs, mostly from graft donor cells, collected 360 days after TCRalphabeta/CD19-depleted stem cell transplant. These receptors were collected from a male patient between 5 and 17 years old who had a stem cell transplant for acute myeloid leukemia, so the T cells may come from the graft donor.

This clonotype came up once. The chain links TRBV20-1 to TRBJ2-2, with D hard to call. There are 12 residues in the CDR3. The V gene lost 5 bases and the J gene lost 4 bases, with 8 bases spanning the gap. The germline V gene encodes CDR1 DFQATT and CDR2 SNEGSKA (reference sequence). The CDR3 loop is CSAGTGTGELFF. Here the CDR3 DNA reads TGCAGTGCTGGTACCGGCACCGGGGAGCTGTTTTTT.

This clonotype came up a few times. Here the CDR3 reads CSAYSTGVTDTQYF. As DNA, the CDR3 is TGCAGTGCTTACTCGACTGGCGTCACAGATACGCAGTATTTT. V is TRBV20-1 and J is TRBJ2-3, with unresolved D. The CDR3 contains 14 residues. The germline CDR1 and CDR2 sequences are DFQATT and SNEGSKA (reference sequence). V shed 5 bases and J shed 2 bases, with 14 bases lying between them.

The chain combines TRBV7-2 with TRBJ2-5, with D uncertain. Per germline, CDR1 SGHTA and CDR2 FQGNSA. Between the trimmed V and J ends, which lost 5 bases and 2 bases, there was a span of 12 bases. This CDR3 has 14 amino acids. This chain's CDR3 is CASSTTIHQETQYF. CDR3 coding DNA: TGTGCCAGCAGCACAACTATACATCAAGAGACCCAGTACTTC.

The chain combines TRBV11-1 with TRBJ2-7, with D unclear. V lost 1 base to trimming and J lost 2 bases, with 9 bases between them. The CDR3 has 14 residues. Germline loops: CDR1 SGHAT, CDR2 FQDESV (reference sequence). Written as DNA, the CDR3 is TGTGCCAGCAGCTTAGGGCGGATCACCTACGAGCAGTACTTC. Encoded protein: CASSLGRITYEQYF.

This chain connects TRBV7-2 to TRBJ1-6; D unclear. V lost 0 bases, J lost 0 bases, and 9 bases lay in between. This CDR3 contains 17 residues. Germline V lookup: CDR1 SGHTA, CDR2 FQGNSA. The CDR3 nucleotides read TGTGCCAGCAGCTTAGCGGACGAGGGCTCCTATAATTCACCCCTCCACTTT. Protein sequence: CASSLADEGSYNSPLHF.

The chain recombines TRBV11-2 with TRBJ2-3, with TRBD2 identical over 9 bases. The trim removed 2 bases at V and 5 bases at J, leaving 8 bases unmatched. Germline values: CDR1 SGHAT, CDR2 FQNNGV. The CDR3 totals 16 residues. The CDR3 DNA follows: TGTGCCAGCAGCTTAATAGCGGGAGACGTGGGAGATACGCAGTATTTT. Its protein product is CASSLIAGDVGDTQYF.

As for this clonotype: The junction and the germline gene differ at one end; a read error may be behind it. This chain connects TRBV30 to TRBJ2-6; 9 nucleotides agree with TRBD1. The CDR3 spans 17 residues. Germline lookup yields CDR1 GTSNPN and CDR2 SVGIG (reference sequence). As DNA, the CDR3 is TGTGCCTGGATTTCCGGACAGGGGCTCTCTGGGGCCTACGTCCTGACTTTC. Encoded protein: CAWISGQGLSGAYVLTF.

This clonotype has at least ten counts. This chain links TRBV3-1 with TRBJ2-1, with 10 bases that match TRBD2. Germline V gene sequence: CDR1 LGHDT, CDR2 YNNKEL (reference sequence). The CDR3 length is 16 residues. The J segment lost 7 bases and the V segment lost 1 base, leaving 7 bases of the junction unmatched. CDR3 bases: TGTGCCAGCAGCCAAGGCCGTCCTAGCGGGAGTAATGAGCAGTTCTTC. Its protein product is CASSQGRPSGSNEQFF.

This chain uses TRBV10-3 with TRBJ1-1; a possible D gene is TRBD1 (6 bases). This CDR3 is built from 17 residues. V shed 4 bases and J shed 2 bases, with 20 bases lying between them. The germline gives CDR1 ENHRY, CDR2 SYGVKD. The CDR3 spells CAISGGNKQGINTEAFF. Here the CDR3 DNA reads TGTGCCATCAGTGGGGGTAATAAACAGGGAATAAACACTGAAGCTTTCTTT.

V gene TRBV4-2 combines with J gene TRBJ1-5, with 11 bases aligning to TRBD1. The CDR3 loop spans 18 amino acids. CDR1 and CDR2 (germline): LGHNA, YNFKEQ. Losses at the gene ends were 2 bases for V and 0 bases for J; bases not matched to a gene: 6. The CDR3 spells CASSQRTGGLYSNQPQHF. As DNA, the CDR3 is TGTGCCAGCAGCCAACGGACAGGGGGCCTTTATAGCAATCAGCCCCAGCATTTT.

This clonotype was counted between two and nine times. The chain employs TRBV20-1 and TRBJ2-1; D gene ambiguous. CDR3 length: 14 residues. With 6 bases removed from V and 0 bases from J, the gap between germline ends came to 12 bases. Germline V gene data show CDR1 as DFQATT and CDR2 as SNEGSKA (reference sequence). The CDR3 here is CSAPPTSSYNEQFF. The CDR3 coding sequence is TGCAGTGCGCCTCCCACGAGCTCCTACAATGAGCAGTTCTTC.

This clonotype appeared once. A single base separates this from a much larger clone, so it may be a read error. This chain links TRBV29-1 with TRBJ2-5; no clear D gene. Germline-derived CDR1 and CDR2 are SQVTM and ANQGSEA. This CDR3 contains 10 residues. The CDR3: CSFEKETQYF. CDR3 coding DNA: TGCAGCTTTGAAAAGGAGACCCAGTACTTC.

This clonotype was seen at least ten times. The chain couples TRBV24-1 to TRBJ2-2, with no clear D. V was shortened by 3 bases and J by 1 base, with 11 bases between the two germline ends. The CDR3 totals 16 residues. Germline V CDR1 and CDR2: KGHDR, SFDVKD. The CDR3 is CATSDPTPRNTGELFF. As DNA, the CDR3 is TGTGCCACCAGTGATCCCACCCCTAGGAACACCGGGGAGCTGTTTTTT.

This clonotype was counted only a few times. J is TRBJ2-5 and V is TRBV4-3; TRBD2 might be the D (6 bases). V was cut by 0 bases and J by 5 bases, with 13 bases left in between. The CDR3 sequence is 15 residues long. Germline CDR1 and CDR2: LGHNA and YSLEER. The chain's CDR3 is CASSQDAEGWETQYF. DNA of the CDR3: TGCGCCAGCAGCCAAGATGCGGAGGGGTGGGAGACCCAGTACTTC.

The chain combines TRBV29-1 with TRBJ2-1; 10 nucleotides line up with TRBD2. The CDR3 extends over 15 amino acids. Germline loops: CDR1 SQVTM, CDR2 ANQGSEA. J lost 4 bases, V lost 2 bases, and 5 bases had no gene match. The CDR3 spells CSVEPSGRAYNEQFF. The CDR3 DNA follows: TGCAGCGTTGAACCCAGCGGGAGGGCTTACAATGAGCAGTTCTTC.

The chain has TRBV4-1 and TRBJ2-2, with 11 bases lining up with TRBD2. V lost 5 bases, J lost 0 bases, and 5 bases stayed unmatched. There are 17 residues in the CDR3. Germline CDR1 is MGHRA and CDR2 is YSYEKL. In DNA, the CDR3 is TGCGCCAGCAGCGACTGGGGACTAGCGGCGAACACCGGGGAGCTGTTTTTT. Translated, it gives CASSDWGLAANTGELFF.

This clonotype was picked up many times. CDR3: CATGRGTYEQYF. The CDR3 nucleotides read TGTGCCACGGGGAGAGGGACCTACGAGCAGTACTTC. The J gene is TRBJ2-7, the V gene TRBV10-3, with D perhaps TRBD2 (5 bases). CDR3 length: 12 amino acids. Trimming left V 10 bases short and J 2 bases short, with 12 bases between. Looked up from germline, CDR1 is ENHRY and CDR2 is SYGVKD.

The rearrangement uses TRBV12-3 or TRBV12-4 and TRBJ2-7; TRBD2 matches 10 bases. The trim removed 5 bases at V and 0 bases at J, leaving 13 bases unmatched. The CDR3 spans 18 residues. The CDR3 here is CASSAGTSASRSSYEQYF. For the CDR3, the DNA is TGTGCCAGCAGTGCCGGGACTAGCGCCTCAAGAAGCTCCTACGAGCAGTACTTC.

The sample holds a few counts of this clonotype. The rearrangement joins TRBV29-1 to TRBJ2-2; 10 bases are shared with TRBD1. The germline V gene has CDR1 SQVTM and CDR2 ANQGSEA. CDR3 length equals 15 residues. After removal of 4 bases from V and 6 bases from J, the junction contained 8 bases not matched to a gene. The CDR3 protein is CSVGVMGQGPGELFF. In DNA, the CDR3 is TGCAGCGTTGGGGTGATGGGACAGGGGCCCGGGGAGCTGTTTTTT.